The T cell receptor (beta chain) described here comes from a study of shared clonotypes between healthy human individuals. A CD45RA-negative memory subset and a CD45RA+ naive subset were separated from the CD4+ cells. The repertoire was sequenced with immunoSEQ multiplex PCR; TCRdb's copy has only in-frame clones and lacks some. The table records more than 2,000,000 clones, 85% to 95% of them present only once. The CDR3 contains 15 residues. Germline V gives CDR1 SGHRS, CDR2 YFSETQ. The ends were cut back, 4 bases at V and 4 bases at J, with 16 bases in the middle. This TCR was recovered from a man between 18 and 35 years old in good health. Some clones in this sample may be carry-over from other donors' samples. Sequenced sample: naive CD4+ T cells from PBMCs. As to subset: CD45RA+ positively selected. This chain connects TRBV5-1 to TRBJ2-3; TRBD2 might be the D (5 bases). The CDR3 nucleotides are TGCGCCAGCAGCGTCTGGCGGTCGGGGTCAGATACGCAGTATTTT. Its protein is CASSVWRSGSDTQYF.